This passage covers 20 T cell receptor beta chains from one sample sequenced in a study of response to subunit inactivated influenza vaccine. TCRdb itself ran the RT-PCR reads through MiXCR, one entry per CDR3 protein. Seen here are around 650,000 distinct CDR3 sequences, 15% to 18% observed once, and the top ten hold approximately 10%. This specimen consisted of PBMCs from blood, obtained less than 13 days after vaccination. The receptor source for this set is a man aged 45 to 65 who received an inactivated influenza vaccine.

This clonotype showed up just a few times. This CDR3 reads CSVSRGRASGEQFF. The CDR3 DNA sequence: TGCAGTGTATCACGGGGGAGGGCCTCGGGGGAGCAGTTCTTC. The chain joins TRBV20-1 to TRBJ2-1, with TRBD2 matching over 7 bases. V lost 7 bases, J lost 10 bases, and 16 bases stayed unmatched. This CDR3 has 14 residues. Germline values: CDR1 DFQATT, CDR2 SNEGSKA (reference sequence).

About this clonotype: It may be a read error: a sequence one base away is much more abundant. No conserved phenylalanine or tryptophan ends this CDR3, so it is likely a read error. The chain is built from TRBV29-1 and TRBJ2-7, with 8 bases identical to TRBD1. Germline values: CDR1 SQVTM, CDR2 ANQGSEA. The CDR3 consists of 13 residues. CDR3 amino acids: CSAGTGNTYEQYS. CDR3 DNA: TGCAGTGCCGGGACAGGCAATACCTACGAGCAGTACTCC.

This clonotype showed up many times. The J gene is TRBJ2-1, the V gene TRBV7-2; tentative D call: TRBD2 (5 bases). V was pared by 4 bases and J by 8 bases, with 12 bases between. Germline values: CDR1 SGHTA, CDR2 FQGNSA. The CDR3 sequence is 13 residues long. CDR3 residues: CASSSGMRDEQFF. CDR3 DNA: TGTGCCAGCAGCTCGGGGATGAGGGATGAGCAGTTCTTC.

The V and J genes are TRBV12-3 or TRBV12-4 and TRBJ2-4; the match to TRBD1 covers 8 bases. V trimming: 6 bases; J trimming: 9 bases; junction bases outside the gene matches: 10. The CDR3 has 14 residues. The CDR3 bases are TGTGCCAGCAGCCGAGGACAGGGTGTGACCATTCAGTACTTC. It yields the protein CASSRGQGVTIQYF.

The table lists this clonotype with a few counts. CDR3 nucleotides: TGTGCCAGCAGTGATCTGGGAGGGTCAGAGACCCAGTACTTC. This gives the protein CASSDLGGSETQYF. The J gene is TRBJ2-5, the V gene TRBV6-1, with 7 nucleotides matching TRBD2. V was pared by 3 bases and J by 4 bases, with 5 bases of the junction left unmatched. Germline V gene data show CDR1 as MNHNS and CDR2 as SASEGT. This CDR3 has 14 residues.

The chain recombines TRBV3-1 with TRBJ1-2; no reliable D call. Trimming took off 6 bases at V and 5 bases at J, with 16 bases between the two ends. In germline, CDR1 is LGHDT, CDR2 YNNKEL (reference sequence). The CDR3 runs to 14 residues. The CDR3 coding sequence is TGTGCCAGCAGTCCCTGGGAAACTTCGTATGGCTACACCTTC. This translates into CASSPWETSYGYTF. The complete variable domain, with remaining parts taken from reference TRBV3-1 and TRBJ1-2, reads DTAVSQTPKYLVTQMGNDKSIKCEQNLGHDTMYWYKQDSKKFLKIMFSYNNKELIINETVPNRFSPKSPDKAHLNLHINSLELGDSAVYFCASSPWETSYGYTFGSGTRLTVV.

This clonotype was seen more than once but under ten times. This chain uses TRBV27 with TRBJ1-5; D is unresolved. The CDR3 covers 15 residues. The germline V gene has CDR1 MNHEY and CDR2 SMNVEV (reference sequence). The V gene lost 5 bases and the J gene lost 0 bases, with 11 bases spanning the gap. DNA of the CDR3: TGTGCCAGCAGTGCCGTCGGCTATAGCAATCAGCCCCAGCATTTT. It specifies CASSAVGYSNQPQHF.

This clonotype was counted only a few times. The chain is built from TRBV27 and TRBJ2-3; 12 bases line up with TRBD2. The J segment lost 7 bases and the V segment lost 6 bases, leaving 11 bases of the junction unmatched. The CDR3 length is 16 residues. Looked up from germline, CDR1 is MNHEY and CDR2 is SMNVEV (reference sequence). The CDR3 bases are TGTGCCAGCAGCCTCCTAGCGGGAGGGCAATATTATACGCAGTATTTT. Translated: CASSLLAGGQYYTQYF.

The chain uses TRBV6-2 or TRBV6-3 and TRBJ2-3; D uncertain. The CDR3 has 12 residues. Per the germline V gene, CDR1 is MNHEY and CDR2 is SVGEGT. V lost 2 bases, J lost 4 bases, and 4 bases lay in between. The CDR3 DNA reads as TGTGCCAGCAGTTACACCTCAGATACGCAGTATTTT. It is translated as CASSYTSDTQYF.

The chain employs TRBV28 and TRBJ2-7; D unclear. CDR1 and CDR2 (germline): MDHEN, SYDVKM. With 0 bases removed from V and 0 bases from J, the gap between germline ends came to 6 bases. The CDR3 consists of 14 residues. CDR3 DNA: TGTGCCAGCAGTTTATGGGGATACTCCTACGAGCAGTACTTC. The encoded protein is CASSLWGYSYEQYF.

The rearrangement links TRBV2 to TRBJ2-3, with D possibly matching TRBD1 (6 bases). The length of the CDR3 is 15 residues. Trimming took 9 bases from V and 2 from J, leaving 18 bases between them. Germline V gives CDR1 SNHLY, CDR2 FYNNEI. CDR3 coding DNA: TGTGCCAGTCAAGGCATCGGGACAACCACAGATACGCAGTATTTT. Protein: CASQGIGTTTDTQYF.

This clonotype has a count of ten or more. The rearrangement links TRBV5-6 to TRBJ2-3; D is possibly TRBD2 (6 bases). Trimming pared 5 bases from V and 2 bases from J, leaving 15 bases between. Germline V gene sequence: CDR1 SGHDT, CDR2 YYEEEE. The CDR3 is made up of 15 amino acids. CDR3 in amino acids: CASREGRPLTDTQYF. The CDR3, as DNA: TGTGCCAGCAGGGAGGGACGGCCCCTCACAGATACGCAGTATTTT.

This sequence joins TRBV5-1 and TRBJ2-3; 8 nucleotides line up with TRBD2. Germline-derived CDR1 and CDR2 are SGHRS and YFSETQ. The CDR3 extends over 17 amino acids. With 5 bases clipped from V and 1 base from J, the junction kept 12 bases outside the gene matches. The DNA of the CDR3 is TGCGCCAGCAGATCAATTACTAGCGGCCTAGGCACAGATACGCAGTATTTT. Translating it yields CASRSITSGLGTDTQYF.

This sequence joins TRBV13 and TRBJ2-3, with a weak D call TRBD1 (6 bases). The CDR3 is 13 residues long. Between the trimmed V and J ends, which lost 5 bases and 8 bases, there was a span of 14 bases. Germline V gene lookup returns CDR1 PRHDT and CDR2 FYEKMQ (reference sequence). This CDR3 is CASSPTGIRTQYF. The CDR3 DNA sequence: TGTGCCAGCAGCCCGACAGGCATACGTACGCAGTATTTT.

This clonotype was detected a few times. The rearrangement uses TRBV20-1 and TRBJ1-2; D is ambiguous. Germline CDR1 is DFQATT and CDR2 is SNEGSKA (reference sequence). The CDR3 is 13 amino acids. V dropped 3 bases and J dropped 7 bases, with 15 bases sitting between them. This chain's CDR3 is CSASWGKLGGYTF. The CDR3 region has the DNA TGCAGTGCTAGTTGGGGAAAGCTTGGTGGCTACACCTTC.

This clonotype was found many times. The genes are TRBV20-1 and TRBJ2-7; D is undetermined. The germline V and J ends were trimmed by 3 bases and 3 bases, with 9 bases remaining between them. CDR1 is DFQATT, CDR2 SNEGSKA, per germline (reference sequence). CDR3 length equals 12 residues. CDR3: CSASNNHYEQYF. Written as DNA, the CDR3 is TGCAGTGCTAGTAACAACCACTACGAGCAGTACTTC.

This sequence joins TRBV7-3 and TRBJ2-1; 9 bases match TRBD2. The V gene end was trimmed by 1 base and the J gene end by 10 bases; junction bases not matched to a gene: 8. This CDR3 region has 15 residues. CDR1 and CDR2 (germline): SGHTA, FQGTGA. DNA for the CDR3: TGTGCCAGCAGCTTAAGTGCTAGCGGGGCCCAGGAGCAGTTCTTC. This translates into CASSLSASGAQEQFF.

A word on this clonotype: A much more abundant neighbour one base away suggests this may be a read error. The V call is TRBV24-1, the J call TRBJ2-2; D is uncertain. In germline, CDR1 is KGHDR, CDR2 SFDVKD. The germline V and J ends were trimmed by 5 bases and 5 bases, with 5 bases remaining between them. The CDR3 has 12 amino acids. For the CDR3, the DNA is TGTGCCACCAGTGTCCGGACCGGGGAGCTGTTTTTT. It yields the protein CATSVRTGELFF.

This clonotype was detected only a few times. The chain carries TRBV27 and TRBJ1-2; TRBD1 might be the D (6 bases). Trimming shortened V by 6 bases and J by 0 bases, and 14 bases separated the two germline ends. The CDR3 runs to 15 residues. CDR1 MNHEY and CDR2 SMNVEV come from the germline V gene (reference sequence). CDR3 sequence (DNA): TGTGCCAGCAGCAGTGACAGGAACGCTAACTATGGCTACACCTTC. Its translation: CASSSDRNANYGYTF.

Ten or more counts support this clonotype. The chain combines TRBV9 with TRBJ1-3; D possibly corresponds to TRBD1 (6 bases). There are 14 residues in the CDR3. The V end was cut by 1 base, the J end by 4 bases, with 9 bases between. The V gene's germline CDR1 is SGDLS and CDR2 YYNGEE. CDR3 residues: CASSVRDRGNTIYF. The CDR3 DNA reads TGTGCCAGCAGCGTACGTGACAGGGGAAACACCATATATTTT.